One and the same sample provided the 22 T cell receptor beta chains below, sequenced in a study of T cell changes during pregnancy in multiple sclerosis. The protocol was immunoSEQ multiplex PCR, while the TCRdb copy is restricted to in-frame clones and leaves out a portion. The sample has tens of thousands of clones, nearly 90% seen once. The source was peripheral blood, collected in the first trimester of pregnancy. These receptors were collected from a female donor with multiple sclerosis, enrolled in a pregnancy study.

V is TRBV15 and J is TRBJ2-7; D is unclear. The CDR3 covers 13 residues. V was pared by 0 bases and J by 3 bases, with 6 bases between. Per germline, CDR1 LNHNV and CDR2 YYDKDF (reference sequence). The CDR3 DNA reads as TGTGCCACCAGCAGAGACAACATCTACGAGCAGTACTTC. Amino acid sequence: CATSRDNIYEQYF.

This clone was found a few times. The chain is built from TRBV10-3 and TRBJ1-5; D gene unclear. The CDR3 is made up of 13 amino acids. V lost 2 bases and J 7 bases, leaving 9 bases between the germline ends. CDR1 ENHRY and CDR2 SYGVKD come from the germline V gene. The CDR3 DNA follows: TGTGCCATCAGTGAGCAAGGGAGCCAGCCCCAGCATTTT. As protein: CAISEQGSQPQHF.

This chain uses TRBV13 with TRBJ2-5; no firm D call. Germline CDR1 PRHDT, CDR2 FYEKMQ (reference sequence). V was pared by 1 base and J by 3 bases, with 6 bases between. There are 13 residues in the CDR3. The CDR3 DNA is TGTGCCAGCAGCTTAGACCGGGAAGAGACCCAGTACTTC. Protein product: CASSLDREETQYF.

The chain combines TRBV7-9 with TRBJ2-7; 9 nucleotides match TRBD2. Germline assignment: CDR1 SEHNR and CDR2 FQNEAQ (reference sequence). This CDR3 contains 16 residues. V was pared by 4 bases and J by 0 bases, with 7 bases of the junction left unmatched. The CDR3 DNA reads TGTGCCAGCAGCTCCCAGACTAGCGGTCCCTCCTACGAGCAGTACTTC. It is translated as CASSSQTSGPSYEQYF.

This clone has just one count. The V gene is TRBV30, the J gene TRBJ2-1, with D possibly TRBD2 on 6 matching bases. Per germline, CDR1 GTSNPN and CDR2 SVGIG (reference sequence). Trimming took 1 base from V and 0 from J, leaving 13 bases between them. This CDR3 region has 16 residues. CDR3 nucleotides: TGTGCCTGGAGTGGTCTAGCGTCGAGCTCCTACAATGAGCAGTTCTTC. Translating gives CAWSGLASSSYNEQFF.

The chain links TRBV5-1 to TRBJ2-3; 8 nucleotides match TRBD2. Germline V gives CDR1 SGHRS, CDR2 YFSETQ. The CDR3 extends over 18 amino acids. J was trimmed by 3 bases and V by 0 bases; bases with no gene match: 12. The CDR3 region is CASSLDPPSGRSTDTQYF. In nucleotides, the CDR3 is TGCGCCAGCAGCTTGGATCCCCCCAGCGGGAGATCAACAGATACGCAGTATTTT.

CDR3 sequence reads: CASSPLGGPEAFF. CDR3 DNA: TGTGCCAGCAGCCCCCTAGGGGGACCTGAAGCTTTCTTT. V is TRBV16 and J is TRBJ1-1, with D possibly matching TRBD1 (6 bases). Trimming cost V 4 bases and J 6 bases, with 12 bases left between them. Per germline, CDR1 KGHSY and CDR2 FQNENV. This CDR3 has 13 amino acids.

This chain links TRBV14 with TRBJ2-7; tentative D call: TRBD1 (5 bases). The germline gives CDR1 SGHDN, CDR2 FVKESK. The CDR3 spans 13 residues. Between the trimmed V and J ends, which lost 4 bases and 4 bases, there was a span of 11 bases. CDR3 amino acids: CASSPQPGYEQYF. The CDR3 bases are TGTGCCAGCAGCCCTCAACCAGGGTACGAGCAGTACTTC.

The rearrangement uses TRBV27 and TRBJ2-7; TRBD1 aligns across 7 bases. This CDR3 contains 15 residues. V lost 5 bases, J lost 4 bases, and 11 bases stayed unmatched. Germline V CDR1 and CDR2: MNHEY, SMNVEV (reference sequence). The CDR3 DNA is TGTGCCAGCAGTCCCCTCGACAGGGTGTTTTACGAGCAGTACTTC. Translation gives CASSPLDRVFYEQYF.

This chain links TRBV5-8 with TRBJ1-5, with D hard to call. The CDR3 totals 16 residues. The germline CDR1 and CDR2 sequences are SGHTS and YDEGEE. Trimming took 4 bases from V and 7 from J, leaving 21 bases between them. The chain's CDR3 is CASSPGGRGEGQPQHF. CDR3 sequence (DNA): TGTGCCAGCAGCCCAGGAGGGCGGGGAGAAGGACAGCCCCAGCATTTT.

This clone was seen only once. The genes are TRBV2 and TRBJ2-2, with 7 bases matching TRBD1. The CDR3 consists of 13 residues. The V segment lost 6 bases and the J segment 4 bases; nucleotides outside the gene matches: 2. The germline V gene encodes CDR1 SNHLY and CDR2 FYNNEI. The CDR3 sequence: CASRGDSTGELFF. The CDR3 DNA sequence: TGTGCCAGCAGAGGGGACAGCACCGGGGAGCTGTTTTTT.

CDR3 in amino acids: CASSEQGETGSYETQYF. CDR3 nucleotide sequence: TGTGCCAGCAGTGAACAAGGGGAGACAGGGTCTTACGAGACCCAGTACTTC. J is TRBJ2-5 and V is TRBV6-1; 7 bases map to TRBD1. Germline trimming cut 2 bases from V and 5 bases from J; bases unmatched to any gene: 14. This CDR3 is built from 17 residues. The V gene's germline CDR1 is MNHNS and CDR2 SASEGT.

V is TRBV28 and J is TRBJ2-7; maybe TRBD2 (6 bases). The CDR3 is made up of 13 amino acids. CDR1 and CDR2 (germline): MDHEN, SYDVKM. Trimming took 6 bases from V and 2 from J, leaving 11 bases between them. CDR3 in DNA: TGTGCCAGCAGCCAGGGACTTCCCTACGAGCAGTACTTC. Its protein product is CASSQGLPYEQYF.

As for this clone: Additional DNA sequences in this sample encode the identical CDR3. This rearrangement joins TRBV10-1 to TRBJ1-1; D is undetermined. V lost 3 bases, J lost 3 bases, and 8 bases lay in between. Germline assignment: CDR1 WNHNN and CDR2 SYGVQD (reference sequence). This CDR3 contains 13 residues. The DNA of the CDR3 is TGCGCCAGCAGTGACAGAGGGTACACTGAAGCTTTCTTT. This encodes CASSDRGYTEAFF.

This sequence joins TRBV5-6 and TRBJ2-7; D remains ambiguous. This CDR3 region has 15 residues. Trimming shortened V by 0 bases and J by 0 bases, and 10 bases separated the two germline ends. The germline V gene encodes CDR1 SGHDT and CDR2 YYEEEE. The CDR3 sequence is CASSLVGGSSYEQYF. The DNA for the CDR3 is TGTGCCAGCAGCTTGGTAGGCGGAAGCTCCTACGAGCAGTACTTC.

The V and J genes are TRBV4-2 and TRBJ1-1, with unresolved D. V was trimmed by 1 base and J by 4 bases, leaving 16 bases between them. CDR3 length: 16 amino acids. Germline values: CDR1 LGHNA, CDR2 YNFKEQ. The CDR3 sequence: CASSQVAVLLGTEAFF. The CDR3 DNA reads as TGTGCCAGCAGCCAAGTGGCCGTACTCCTAGGCACTGAAGCTTTCTTT.

V gene TRBV13 combines with J gene TRBJ1-1, with 11 bases aligning to TRBD1. With 4 bases clipped from V and 3 bases from J, the junction kept 19 bases outside the gene matches. The CDR3 extends over 20 amino acids. CDR1 is PRHDT and CDR2 is FYEKMQ in the germline V gene (reference sequence). The CDR3 region is CASSYTLGQGALGWDTEAFF. The CDR3 DNA sequence: TGTGCCAGCAGCTACACACTCGGACAGGGGGCGCTCGGGTGGGACACTGAAGCTTTCTTT. Together with reference TRBV13 and TRBJ1-1, the CDR3 gives the full variable domain: AAGVIQSPRHLIKEKRETATLKCYPIPRHDTVYWYQQGPGQDPQFLISFYEKMQSDKGSIPDRFSAQQFSDYHSELNMSSLELGDSALYFCASSYTLGQGALGWDTEAFFGQGTRLTVV.

This chain uses TRBV28 with TRBJ2-5; D may be TRBD1 (6 bases). Germline CDR1 is MDHEN and CDR2 is SYDVKM. The V and J ends lost 5 bases and 1 base respectively, with 8 bases between them. CDR3 length: 13 residues. The CDR3 is CASSQGTQETQYF. Here the CDR3 DNA reads TGTGCCAGCAGTCAGGGGACCCAAGAGACCCAGTACTTC. Complete variable domain (other parts from reference TRBV28 and TRBJ2-5): DVKVTQSSRYLVKRTGEKVFLECVQDMDHENMFWYRQDPGLGLRLIYFSYDVKMKEKGDIPEGYSVSREKKERFSLILESASTNQTSMYLCASSQGTQETQYFGPGTRLLVL.

V gene TRBV5-6 combines with J gene TRBJ2-3; 8 positions match TRBD1. This CDR3 has 16 amino acids. V lost 4 bases and J lost 4; bases outside the gene matches: 11. CDR1 and CDR2 from the germline V gene are SGHDT and YYEEEE. DNA for the CDR3: TGTGCCAGCAGCAAAAAGGACAGGGAGTCTCCAGATACGCAGTATTTT. It encodes CASSKKDRESPDTQYF.

The rearrangement joins TRBV5-1 to TRBJ2-2, with TRBD1 identical over 9 bases. V lost 0 bases to trimming and J lost 0 bases; unmatched junction nucleotides: 0. This CDR3 contains 16 residues. Germline-derived CDR1 and CDR2 are SGHRS and YFSETQ. As DNA, the CDR3 is TGCGCCAGCAGCTTGGGACAGGGGGCGAACACCGGGGAGCTGTTTTTT. Translated, it gives CASSLGQGANTGELFF.

The chain joins TRBV12-5 to TRBJ2-5, with D possibly being TRBD2 (6 bases). CDR1 and CDR2 from the germline V gene are LGHNT and FRNRAP. Trimming took 3 bases from V and 2 from J, leaving 22 bases between them. This CDR3 contains 18 residues. The CDR3 region is CASGFHRKRVAIQETQYF. In DNA form, the CDR3 reads TGTGCTAGTGGTTTCCACAGAAAGCGGGTAGCGATTCAAGAGACCCAGTACTTC.

This chain links TRBV4-3 with TRBJ2-1; TRBD2 aligns across 10 bases. Germline loops: CDR1 LGHNA, CDR2 YSLEER. CDR3 length equals 19 residues. The junction had 16 bases not matched to a gene; V was cut back by 1 base and J by 7 bases. CDR3 amino acids: CASSQVWSGRARFGNEQFF. Here the CDR3 DNA reads TGCGCCAGCAGCCAAGTTTGGAGCGGGAGGGCCCGTTTTGGAAATGAGCAGTTCTTC.